The 5 T cell receptor beta chains below all came from one sample that was sequenced in a study of regulatory T cells in long-lasting Graves disease. Arm-PCR of CDR3 regions and iRepertoire HTBI primers were used to build TCR beta libraries. Using its own MiXCR run on the multiplex PCR reads, TCRdb lists one record per CDR3 protein. The sample records about 660,000 distinct CDR3 sequences, approximately 31% being singletons. Specified time point: persistent/refractory GD, antithyroid drugs over 5 years with positive TRAb. There was RNA extracted from PBMCs, and the TCR library was made from it. The source material was peripheral blood mononuclear cells (PBMCs), sampled when the disease was refractory, from a patient treated with antithyroid drugs. Source of these receptors: a female donor with Graves disease.

A few counts support this clonotype. The chain links TRBV27 to TRBJ2-2; no definite D call. V dropped 2 bases and J dropped 0 bases, with 13 bases sitting between them. In germline, CDR1 is MNHEY, CDR2 SMNVEV (reference sequence). The CDR3 runs 17 residues. This CDR3 is CASSLVYDRANTGELFF. CDR3 DNA sequence: TGTGCCAGCAGTTTAGTTTACGACCGAGCGAACACCGGGGAGCTGTTTTTT.

The gene calls are TRBV19 and TRBJ1-1; D unclear. Germline values: CDR1 LNHDA, CDR2 SQIVND (reference sequence). The V and J ends lost 1 base and 5 bases respectively, with 8 bases between them. This CDR3 has 13 amino acids. The CDR3 DNA follows: TGTGCCAGTAGTATAGGGCGAGTAACTGAAGCTTTCTTT. It specifies CASSIGRVTEAFF.

This clonotype came up a few times. The chain carries TRBV5-1 and TRBJ2-7; D is possibly TRBD1 or TRBD2 (5 bases each). The CDR3 spans 14 residues. Trimming took 3 bases from V and 5 from J, leaving 15 bases between them. The germline CDR1 and CDR2 sequences are SGHRS and YFSETQ. The CDR3 loop is CASSSGPPPDEQYF. CDR3 bases: TGCGCCAGCAGCTCGGGACCCCCCCCCGACGAGCAGTACTTC.

This clonotype was found many times. The chain is built from TRBV6-1 and TRBJ2-7; a weak D match, TRBD1 (6 bases). The ends were cut back, 3 bases at V and 3 bases at J, with 9 bases in the middle. The CDR3 contains 13 residues. The germline V gene has CDR1 MNHNS and CDR2 SASEGT. CDR3: CASSDRDNYEQYF. The CDR3 region has the DNA TGTGCCAGCAGTGACCGGGACAACTACGAGCAGTACTTC.

This chain joins TRBV12-3 or TRBV12-4 and TRBJ1-1, with 7 bases aligning to TRBD1. The trim removed 6 bases at V and 1 base at J, leaving 5 bases unmatched. CDR3 length: 14 amino acids. CDR3 sequence (DNA): TGTGCCAGCAGATTACAGGGGACGAACACTGAAGCTTTCTTT. As protein: CASRLQGTNTEAFF.